This T cell receptor beta chain originates from a study of cytomegalovirus exposure and HLA in healthy donors. Across the whole study: The roughly 670 first-cohort repertoires shared a platform with the 120 or so validation repertoires, as reported in a later analysis.

Findings of the study overall: There were 160 or so TCR beta chains listed as cytomegalovirus-associated. One later analysis, an examination of the approximately 130 validation repertoires, found that first-cohort TCR clusters tended to co-occur in them.

This clone was observed once. The antigen is unknown. The repertoire was sequenced with immunoSEQ multiplex PCR; TCRdb's copy has only in-frame clones and lacks some. The sample carries a few hundred thousand clones, 65% to 85% recorded once. The CDR3 is made up of 14 amino acids. V was shortened by 4 bases and J by 1 base, with 11 bases between the two germline ends. Germline assignment: CDR1 MDHEN and CDR2 SYDVKM. The sequenced sample was PBMCs. This TCR derives from a woman in her twenties or thirties in good health and CMV-seropositive. The chain employs TRBV28 and TRBJ2-7; maybe TRBD1 (6 bases). The CDR3 nucleotides read TGTGCCAGCAGTTCCGGACAGAATTCCTACGAGCAGTACTTC. It encodes CASSSGQNSYEQYF.